The 25 T cell receptor beta chains below come from one sample, sequenced in a study of cytomegalovirus exposure and HLA in healthy donors. Primers included in the PCR were 60 Vbeta and 13 Jbeta primers. Clones were sequenced by immunoSEQ multiplex PCR, and TCRdb holds only the in-frame ones, with some missing. The table records over 85,000 clones, about 86% of them present only once. Sequenced input: PBMCs. These receptors originate from a man aged 35 to 55 in good health and CMV-seronegative.

The V gene is TRBV6-1, the J gene TRBJ2-2; TRBD1 might be the D (5 bases). Looked up from germline, CDR1 is MNHNS and CDR2 is SASEGT. Trimming left V 5 bases short and J 2 bases short, with 12 bases between. The CDR3 sequence is 15 residues long. The CDR3 sequence: CASSRTPTNTGELFF. The CDR3 DNA sequence: TGTGCCAGCAGTCGGACACCTACAAACACCGGGGAGCTGTTTTTT.

This rearrangement joins TRBV2 to TRBJ1-2; 8 nucleotides match TRBD1. V lost 9 bases to trimming and J lost 3 bases; unmatched junction nucleotides: 9. CDR3 length: 14 amino acids. CDR1 is SNHLY, CDR2 FYNNEI, per germline. CDR3 protein: CASTMTGVDYGYTF. For the CDR3, the DNA is TGTGCCAGTACGATGACAGGGGTCGACTATGGCTACACCTTC.

CDR3 sequence reads: CASSVGHNQPQHF. The CDR3 region has the DNA TGTGCCAGCAGCGTAGGGCACAATCAGCCCCAGCATTTT. The rearrangement joins TRBV9 to TRBJ1-5; D uncertain. V lost 0 bases to trimming and J lost 3 bases, with 4 bases between them. Germline lookup yields CDR1 SGDLS and CDR2 YYNGEE. This CDR3 is built from 13 residues.

The chain has TRBV30 and TRBJ1-6; weak D call: TRBD1 (5 bases). V was pared by 3 bases and J by 9 bases, with 18 bases between. The CDR3 length is 15 residues. Germline CDR1 GTSNPN, CDR2 SVGIG (reference sequence). The CDR3 reads CAWSELGRGTSPLHF. In DNA, the CDR3 is TGTGCCTGGAGCGAACTCGGTAGGGGTACTTCACCCCTCCACTTT.

This clone was detected once. The gene calls are TRBV28 and TRBJ1-2; D may be TRBD1 (5 bases). V was clipped by 4 bases and J by 5 bases, with 11 bases between them. The CDR3 spans 13 residues. The germline V gene has CDR1 MDHEN and CDR2 SYDVKM. The CDR3 region is CASSSTENYGYTF. As DNA, the CDR3 is TGTGCCAGCAGTTCGACAGAAAATTATGGCTACACCTTC.

The chain recombines TRBV4-1 with TRBJ2-7; weak D call: TRBD2 (6 bases). The germline V and J ends were trimmed by 2 bases and 7 bases, with 9 bases remaining between them. Germline V gene data show CDR1 as MGHRA and CDR2 as YSYEKL. This CDR3 region has 12 residues. The CDR3 loop reads CASSQRSGEQYF. Written as DNA, the CDR3 is TGCGCCAGCAGCCAACGGAGCGGGGAGCAGTACTTC.

The rearrangement uses TRBV7-8 and TRBJ1-1; D call uncertain. In germline, CDR1 is SGHVS, CDR2 FQNEAQ. Trimming took 5 bases from V and 7 from J, leaving 11 bases between them. CDR3 size: 12 residues. CDR3 sequence: CASSEVGIEAFF. In nucleotides, the CDR3 is TGTGCCAGCAGCGAAGTGGGCATTGAAGCTTTCTTT.

This clone was counted a few times. The genes are TRBV7-2 and TRBJ2-7; TRBD2 aligns across 7 bases. Trimming removed 5 bases from V and 3 bases from J; junction bases left unmatched: 10. Per germline, CDR1 SGHTA and CDR2 FQGNSA. CDR3 length: 15 residues. The CDR3 DNA sequence: TGTGCCAGCAGCCCCTCCGGGACTAACCTCTACGAGCAGTACTTC. Its protein product is CASSPSGTNLYEQYF.

The rearrangement joins TRBV20-1 to TRBJ2-5; 7 bases map to TRBD2. Germline loops: CDR1 DFQATT, CDR2 SNEGSKA (reference sequence). This CDR3 is built from 11 residues. The CDR3 reads CRQTSAETQYF. CDR3 nucleotide sequence: TGCAGGCAAACTAGCGCCGAGACCCAGTACTTC.

The chain is built from TRBV30 and TRBJ1-4; D might be TRBD1 (6 bases). V was trimmed by 2 bases and J by 2 bases, leaving 6 bases between them. The CDR3 totals 13 residues. From germline, CDR1 is GTSNPN and CDR2 SVGIG (reference sequence). CDR3 region: CAWSQGTNEKLFF. The CDR3 DNA sequence: TGTGCCTGGAGTCAGGGGACTAATGAAAAACTGTTTTTT. Using reference TRBV30 and TRBJ1-4 for the parts outside the CDR3, the full variable domain is SQTIHQWPATLVQPVGSPLSLECTVEGTSNPNLYWYRQAAGRGLQLLFYSVGIGQISSEVPQNLSASRPQDRQFILSSKKLLLSDSGFYLCAWSQGTNEKLFFGSGTQLSVL.

This chain uses TRBV6-6 with TRBJ2-3; 10 bases map to TRBD1. The CDR3 runs to 15 residues. V shed 7 bases and J 1 base; nucleotides not matched to a gene: 5. Germline V gene sequence: CDR1 MNHNY, CDR2 SVGAGI (reference sequence). This CDR3 is CASNRQGAGTDTQYF. The CDR3 coding sequence is TGTGCCAGCAATCGACAGGGGGCGGGCACAGATACGCAGTATTTT.

V gene TRBV7-9 combines with J gene TRBJ1-4; TRBD1 agrees at 7 bases. The CDR3 is 15 residues long. Germline CDR1 and CDR2: SEHNR and FQNEAQ (reference sequence). Trimming removed 4 bases from V and 0 bases from J; junction bases left unmatched: 2. The CDR3 nucleotides are TGTGCCAGCAGCTCCGACAGGGCAACTAATGAAAAACTGTTTTTT. Translated: CASSSDRATNEKLFF.

J is TRBJ1-5 and V is TRBV19, with 7 bases that match TRBD1. Germline V lookup: CDR1 LNHDA, CDR2 SQIVND (reference sequence). The junction had 9 bases not matched to a gene; V was cut back by 4 bases and J by 0 bases. The CDR3 runs to 17 residues. CDR3 sequence reads: CASSTTGQLISNQPQHF. The DNA for the CDR3 is TGTGCCAGTAGTACAACGGGACAGCTGATTAGCAATCAGCCCCAGCATTTT. The complete variable domain, with remaining parts taken from reference TRBV19 and TRBJ1-5, reads DGGITQSPKYLFRKEGQNVTLSCEQNLNHDAMYWYRQDPGQGLRLIYYSQIVNDFQKGDIAEGYSVSREKKESFPLTVTSAQKNPTAFYLCASSTTGQLISNQPQHFGDGTRLSIL.

The chain recombines TRBV19 with TRBJ2-2; D is possibly TRBD1 (6 bases). V lost 8 bases and J lost 7, with 23 bases in between. This CDR3 spans 16 amino acids. From germline, CDR1 is LNHDA and CDR2 SQIVND (reference sequence). The CDR3 loop is CASCGSGTFSGGELFF. Here the CDR3 DNA reads TGTGCCAGTTGCGGTTCAGGGACATTTTCCGGCGGGGAGCTGTTTTTT.

This clone was observed a few times. The chain uses TRBV15 and TRBJ2-3; 7 bases line up with TRBD2. Trimming took 8 bases from V and 2 from J; bases not matched to a gene: 7. CDR1 and CDR2 from the germline V gene are LNHNV and YYDKDF (reference sequence). This CDR3 is 14 amino acids long. The CDR3 here is CATRRSGDTDTQYF. CDR3 DNA: TGTGCCACCCGTCGAAGCGGGGACACAGATACGCAGTATTTT.

Note on this clone: An end of the junction differs from the germline gene, which may be a read error. This chain connects TRBV5-1 to TRBJ1-1, with TRBD1 as a possible D gene (5 bases). Germline CDR1 and CDR2: SGHRS and YFSETQ. This CDR3 has 13 amino acids. DNA of the CDR3: TGCGCCAGCAGCTGGGGGGGGAACCCTGAAGCTTTCTTT. It translates to CASSWGGNPEAFF.

This clone was observed a single time. This rearrangement joins TRBV2 to TRBJ1-4; D perhaps matches TRBD1 (6 bases). V lost 6 bases to trimming and J lost 5 bases, with 13 bases between them. Looked up from germline, CDR1 is SNHLY and CDR2 is FYNNEI. This CDR3 comprises 14 residues. The chain's CDR3 is CASSPRTANEKLFF. The CDR3, as DNA: TGTGCCAGCAGCCCGAGGACAGCAAATGAAAAACTGTTTTTT. Using reference TRBV2 and TRBJ1-4 for the parts outside the CDR3, the full variable domain is EPEVTQTPSHQVTQMGQEVILRCVPISNHLYFYWYRQILGQKVEFLVSFYNNEISEKSEIFDDQFSVERPDGSNFTLKIRSTKLEDSAMYFCASSPRTANEKLFFGSGTQLSVL.

This chain uses TRBV7-2 with TRBJ2-7, with TRBD1 matching over 7 bases. The CDR3 is 13 residues long. J lost 2 bases, V lost 3 bases, and 1 base had no gene match. Germline CDR1 SGHTA, CDR2 FQGNSA. The CDR3 sequence: CASSLTGTYEQYF. The CDR3 bases are TGTGCCAGCAGCTTGACAGGGACCTACGAGCAGTACTTC.

This clone was observed once. V gene TRBV28 combines with J gene TRBJ1-5; the D gene is possibly TRBD1 (6 bases). Germline values: CDR1 MDHEN, CDR2 SYDVKM. This CDR3 contains 15 residues. V shed 8 bases and J shed 3 bases, with 17 bases lying between them. CDR3 in DNA: TGTGCCAGCCATTCAAGCAGGGGTACCAATCAGCCCCAGCATTTT. It is translated as CASHSSRGTNQPQHF.

As concerns this clone: Its ends do not fully match the called genes, so a read error is possible. The V and J genes are TRBV29-1 and TRBJ1-1, with D uncertain. CDR1 is SQVTM, CDR2 ANQGSEA, per germline. CDR3 length: 11 residues. The chain's CDR3 is CSVVEITEAFF. CDR3 coding DNA: TGCAGCGTTGTGGAGATCACTGAAGCTTTTTTT.

This sequence joins TRBV30 and TRBJ2-3; TRBD2 matches at 9 bases. CDR1 GTSNPN and CDR2 SVGIG come from the germline V gene (reference sequence). CDR3 length: 16 residues. J gave up 5 bases and V 2 bases, and 11 bases lay outside the gene matches. This CDR3 reads CAWSPSLAGAGDTQYF. CDR3 sequence (DNA): TGTGCCTGGAGTCCCTCGTTAGCGGGGGCGGGAGATACGCAGTATTTT.

The rearrangement links TRBV6-5 to TRBJ2-7; 7 bases agree with TRBD1. V lost 2 bases, J lost 6 bases, and 7 bases stayed unmatched. Germline lookup yields CDR1 MNHEY and CDR2 SVGAGI. This CDR3 spans 14 amino acids. This CDR3 reads CASSYVGQVGEQYF. The CDR3 DNA sequence: TGTGCCAGCAGTTACGTAGGACAGGTGGGCGAGCAGTACTTC.

This chain joins TRBV7-7 and TRBJ2-5; 8 nucleotides agree with TRBD1. The J segment lost 7 bases and the V segment lost 7 bases, leaving 11 bases of the junction unmatched. CDR3 length equals 14 residues. Germline CDR1 and CDR2: SSHAT and FNYEAQ (reference sequence). CDR3 sequence: CASTQCRGHSTQYF. The CDR3 coding sequence is TGTGCCAGCACCCAGTGCAGGGGGCATTCGACCCAGTACTTC.

This sequence joins TRBV25-1 and TRBJ2-7, with D possibly matching TRBD2 (5 bases). Trimming pared 6 bases from V and 4 bases from J, leaving 16 bases between. CDR3 length equals 14 residues. Per the germline V gene, CDR1 is MGHDK and CDR2 is SYGVNS. In nucleotides, the CDR3 is TGTGCCAGCAGCGACACGGGGTTTAGGTACGAGCAGTACGTC. Protein: CASSDTGFRYEQYV.

This chain joins TRBV7-2 and TRBJ2-1; D perhaps matches TRBD1 (6 bases). Deletions cut 5 bases from V and 13 bases from J, with 21 bases between. The germline gives CDR1 SGHTA, CDR2 FQGNSA. CDR3 length equals 14 residues. This CDR3 reads CASSPASLGAVQFF. The CDR3, as DNA: TGTGCCAGCAGCCCCGCCTCCCTGGGGGCAGTACAGTTCTTC.